This T cell receptor beta chain was obtained from a study of early stage breast cancer tumors. The protocol was immunoSEQ multiplex PCR, while the TCRdb copy is restricted to in-frame clones and leaves out a portion. The sample includes approximately 6,500 clones, over 60% of them seen just once. This clone was observed once. The sample was normal breast tissue next to the tumor. This clonotype was obtained from a person aged 50-59 years with breast cancer.

The CDR3 bases are TGTGCCAGCAGTGATAGCGGGAGTCGGAATGAGCAGTTCTTC. It specifies CASSDSGSRNEQFF. This chain joins TRBV25-1 and TRBJ2-1; TRBD2 matches 9 bases. V trimming: 3 bases; J trimming: 7 bases; junction bases outside the gene matches: 4. CDR1 and CDR2 (germline): MGHDK, SYGVNS. The CDR3 runs to 14 residues. Using reference TRBV25-1 and TRBJ2-1 for the parts outside the CDR3, the full variable domain is EADIYQTPRYLVIGTGKKITLECSQTMGHDKMYWYQQDPGMELHLIHYSYGVNSTEKGDLSSESTVSRIRTEHFPLTLESARPSHTSQYLCASSDSGSRNEQFFGPGTRLTVL.